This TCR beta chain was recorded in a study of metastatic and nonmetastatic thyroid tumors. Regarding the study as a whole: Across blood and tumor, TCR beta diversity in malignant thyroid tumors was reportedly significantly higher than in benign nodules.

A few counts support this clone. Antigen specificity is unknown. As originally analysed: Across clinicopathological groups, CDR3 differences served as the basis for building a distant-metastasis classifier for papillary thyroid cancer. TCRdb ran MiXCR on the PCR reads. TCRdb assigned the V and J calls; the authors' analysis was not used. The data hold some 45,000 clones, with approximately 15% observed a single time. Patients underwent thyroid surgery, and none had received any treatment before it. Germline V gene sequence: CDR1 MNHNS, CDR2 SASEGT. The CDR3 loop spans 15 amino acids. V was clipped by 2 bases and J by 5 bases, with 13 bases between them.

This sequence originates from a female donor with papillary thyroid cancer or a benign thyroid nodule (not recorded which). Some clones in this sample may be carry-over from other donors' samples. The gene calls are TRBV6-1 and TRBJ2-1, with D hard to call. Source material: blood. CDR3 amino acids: CASSEFKQAHNEQFF. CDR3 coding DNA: TGTGCCAGCAGTGAATTTAAACAAGCTCACAATGAGCAGTTCTTC.